These 5 T cell receptor beta chains were sequenced from one sample in a study of regulatory T cells in long-lasting Graves disease. To make TCR beta libraries, researchers used iRepertoire HTBI primers and Arm-PCR of CDR3 regions. One entry per CDR3 protein results from TCRdb running MiXCR on the multiplex PCR reads. The table shows 500,000 to 700,000 distinct CDR3 sequences, with around 15% occurring only once. Time point specified: newly diagnosed GD, antithyroid drugs for less than 3 months. TCR sequences were obtained from RNA taken from PBMCs. The same data also contributed to another study, on T cells in Graves' hyperthyroidism and ophthalmopathy.

This specimen consisted of peripheral blood mononuclear cells (PBMCs), obtained at new diagnosis, from a patient treated with antithyroid drugs. Receptor source: a woman aged 25 to 39 with Graves disease.

This clonotype was counted many times. The J gene is TRBJ2-3, the V gene TRBV3-1, with 11 bases that match TRBD2. The junction had 10 bases not matched to a gene; V was cut back by 4 bases and J by 4 bases. The germline V gene has CDR1 LGHDT and CDR2 YNNKEL (reference sequence). The CDR3 totals 17 residues. CDR3 loop: CASSPILAGGPSDTQYF. The CDR3 region has the DNA TGTGCCAGCAGCCCCATCCTAGCGGGAGGACCATCAGATACGCAGTATTTT.

This clonotype was seen only a few times. The chain joins TRBV19 to TRBJ2-7; D may be TRBD2 (6 bases). In germline, CDR1 is LNHDA, CDR2 SQIVND (reference sequence). The V end lost 3 bases, the J end lost 2 bases, and 11 bases lay between the germline ends. The CDR3 runs to 14 residues. The CDR3 region has the DNA TGTGCCAGTAGTATTTCAATAGCGGCCTACGAGCAGTACTTC. This codes for CASSISIAAYEQYF. Combining the CDR3 with reference TRBV19 and TRBJ2-7 gives the whole variable domain DGGITQSPKYLFRKEGQNVTLSCEQNLNHDAMYWYRQDPGQGLRLIYYSQIVNDFQKGDIAEGYSVSREKKESFPLTVTSAQKNPTAFYLCASSISIAAYEQYFGPGTRLTVT.

This clonotype has a single count. The rearrangement uses TRBV19 and TRBJ2-2; 14 bases are a match to TRBD2. The length of the CDR3 is 17 residues. After removal of 5 bases from V and 4 bases from J, the junction contained 6 bases not matched to a gene. Germline loops: CDR1 LNHDA, CDR2 SQIVND (reference sequence). CDR3 sequence reads: CASSPQGLAGVTGELFF. CDR3 bases: TGTGCCAGTAGTCCTCAGGGACTAGCGGGAGTCACCGGGGAGCTGTTTTTT.

As concerns this clonotype: Relative to the germline gene, one junction end is altered; a read error may explain this. The chain employs TRBV7-3 and TRBJ2-1; the D gene is possibly TRBD2 (5 bases). The CDR3 spans 13 residues. Per germline, CDR1 SGHTA and CDR2 FQGTGA. The CDR3 DNA sequence: TGTGCCGGCAGCTCCTCCCCGGGGAATGAGCAGTTCTTC. Protein sequence: CAGSSSPGNEQFF.

The sample holds a few counts of this clonotype. The gene calls are TRBV10-3 and TRBJ2-1; 7 bases map to TRBD2. Trimming took 1 base from V and 9 from J; bases not matched to a gene: 15. CDR1 and CDR2 from the germline V gene are ENHRY and SYGVKD. This CDR3 is built from 17 residues. In DNA form, the CDR3 reads TGTGCCATCAGTGAGTTCGAGACTAGCCTTGGGAACGGTGAGCAGTTCTTC. Its translation: CAISEFETSLGNGEQFF.